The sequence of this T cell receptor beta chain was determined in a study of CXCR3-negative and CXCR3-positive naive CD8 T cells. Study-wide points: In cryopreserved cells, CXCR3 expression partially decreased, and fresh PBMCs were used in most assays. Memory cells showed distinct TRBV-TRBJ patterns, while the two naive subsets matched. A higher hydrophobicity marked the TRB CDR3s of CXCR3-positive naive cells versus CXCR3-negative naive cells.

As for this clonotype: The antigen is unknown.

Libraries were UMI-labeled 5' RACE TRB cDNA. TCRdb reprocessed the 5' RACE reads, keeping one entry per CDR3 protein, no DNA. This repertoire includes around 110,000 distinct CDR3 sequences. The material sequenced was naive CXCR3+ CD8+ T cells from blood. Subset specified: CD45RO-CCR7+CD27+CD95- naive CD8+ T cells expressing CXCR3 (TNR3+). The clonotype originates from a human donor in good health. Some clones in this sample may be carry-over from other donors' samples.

CDR3 in amino acids: CASSSGISLPYNEQFF. The V gene is TRBV6-2 or TRBV6-3, the J gene TRBJ2-1; the D call from TCRdb, TRBD1, cannot be confirmed without DNA. The CDR3 length is 16 residues. CDR1 and CDR2 (germline): MNHEY, SVGEGT.